This T cell receptor beta chain came from a study of blood T cell repertoires in COVID-19. Study-wide background: Donors in the United States, Italy and Spain gave samples during acute or convalescent COVID-19. Sources were T cells, B-cell-depleted T cells, or PBMCs; the material itself was cDNA or gDNA.

This clone was counted a single time. The V and J ends lost 5 bases and 8 bases respectively, with 10 bases between them. Germline CDR1 SGHTA, CDR2 FQGTGA. The length of the CDR3 is 12 residues. The authors' processing: Reference gene primer amplification yielded estimated nucleated cell counts. Measured with immunoSEQ multiplex PCR; TCRdb has only the in-frame clones, and not every one. V and J calls and clone size are given by that table; D and trimming were obtained from the DNA. The sample contains 85,000 to 120,000 clones, roughly 80% of which appear only once. The V and J genes are TRBV7-3 and TRBJ2-1; tentative D call: TRBD1 (6 bases). The receptor comes from a man between 60 and 75 years old with active or convalescent COVID-19. The sequencing sample was made of peripheral blood. The CDR3 sequence is CASSVKGDEQFF. The CDR3 DNA reads TGTGCCAGCAGCGTCAAGGGGGATGAGCAGTTCTTC.